This TCR beta chain is from a study of beta chain features in type 1 diabetes. Regarding the study as a whole: TCRB CDR3s from Type 1 diabetes patients were moderately but significantly shorter in all four CD4+ subsets. HLA influence on TCRB rearrangement stayed unresolved here.

Via the markers CD45RO/CCR7/CD25/CD127/CD95/CD27, stem cell-like memory, regulatory, central memory and naive CD4+ cells were sorted. The CDR3 has 17 amino acids. CDR1 SGHRS and CDR2 YFSETQ come from the germline V gene. Trimming pared 4 bases from V and 0 bases from J, leaving 16 bases between. Since all of the isolated RNA was reverse transcribed, expressed TCRB transcripts were what got sequenced. The assay was immunoSEQ multiplex PCR, and TCRdb's table has in-frame clones only and misses some. The data hold 150,000 to 200,000 clones, with approximately 10% observed a single time. Comments on this clone: Its target is unknown.

The clonotype comes from a woman younger than 45 with type 1 diabetes. The chain is built from TRBV5-1 and TRBJ2-2; D call uncertain. The sequenced sample consisted of central memory CD4+ T cells from blood. The CDR3 nucleotides are TGCGCCAGCAGCCCTACCCCCGACAATGCGAACACCGGGGAGCTGTTTTTT. Its translation: CASSPTPDNANTGELFF.